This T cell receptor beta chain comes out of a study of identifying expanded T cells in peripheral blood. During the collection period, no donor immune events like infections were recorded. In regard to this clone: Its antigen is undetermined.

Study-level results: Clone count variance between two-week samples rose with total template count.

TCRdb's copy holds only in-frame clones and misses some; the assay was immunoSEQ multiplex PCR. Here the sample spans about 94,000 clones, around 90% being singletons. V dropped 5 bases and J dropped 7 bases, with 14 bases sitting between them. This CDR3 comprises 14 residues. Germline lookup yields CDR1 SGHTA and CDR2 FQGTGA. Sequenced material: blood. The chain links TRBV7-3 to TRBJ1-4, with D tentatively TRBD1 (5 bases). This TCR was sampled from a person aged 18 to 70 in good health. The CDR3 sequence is CASSQTARLEKLFF. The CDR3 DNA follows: TGTGCCAGCAGCCAGACAGCCAGACTTGAAAAACTGTTTTTT.